This entry lists 24 T cell receptor beta chains sequenced from one sample in a study of CD8+CD57+ T cells in acquired aplastic anemia. All sequencing subjects had displayed CD8+CD57+ cell expansion on flow cytometry. Genomic DNA templated the TCR beta VDJ and CDR3 profiling. TCRdb reanalysed the reads using MiXCR and keeps one entry per CDR3 protein. The sample consists of under 250,000 distinct CDR3 sequences, 65% of them appearing once. Material for sequencing was sorted CD4+, CD8+, or CD8+CD57+ T cells (not recorded which) from PBMCs. The receptors were sampled from a human donor with aplastic anemia.

This clonotype occurred many times. The V gene is TRBV20-1, the J gene TRBJ2-1, with D maybe TRBD2 (5 bases). CDR1 is DFQATT and CDR2 is SNEGSKA in the germline V gene (reference sequence). The germline V and J ends were trimmed by 3 bases and 0 bases, with 15 bases remaining between them. This CDR3 has 16 amino acids. Written as DNA, the CDR3 is TGCAGTGCTAGCCCCCTTCGAGCGGACTCCTACAATGAGCAGTTCTTC. Its translation is CSASPLRADSYNEQFF.

The chain uses TRBV13 and TRBJ2-1, with 7 bases identical to TRBD2. V lost 0 bases and J lost 4; bases outside the gene matches: 3. This CDR3 spans 15 amino acids. The germline CDR1 and CDR2 sequences are PRHDT and FYEKMQ (reference sequence). CDR3 bases: TGTGCCAGCAGCTTAGGATCTAGCGGTTACAATGAGCAGTTCTTC. It yields the protein CASSLGSSGYNEQFF. The whole variable domain, filled in from reference TRBV13 and TRBJ2-1, reads AAGVIQSPRHLIKEKRETATLKCYPIPRHDTVYWYQQGPGQDPQFLISFYEKMQSDKGSIPDRFSAQQFSDYHSELNMSSLELGDSALYFCASSLGSSGYNEQFFGPGTRLTVL.

The chain carries TRBV25-1 and TRBJ2-7, with 7 bases aligning to TRBD2. The V segment lost 7 bases and the J segment 6 bases; nucleotides outside the gene matches: 12. CDR1 is MGHDK, CDR2 SYGVNS, per germline. The CDR3 covers 14 residues. The CDR3 spells CASTPRDPGGEQYF. In DNA form, the CDR3 reads TGTGCCAGCACCCCACGGGACCCGGGAGGCGAGCAGTACTTC.

The rearrangement joins TRBV25-1 to TRBJ1-6; 9 bases agree with TRBD1. The germline gives CDR1 MGHDK, CDR2 SYGVNS. This CDR3 comprises 15 residues. The V segment lost 5 bases and the J segment 7 bases; nucleotides outside the gene matches: 6. CDR3 sequence reads: CASSTGTGMNSPLHF. As DNA, the CDR3 is TGTGCCAGCAGTACCGGGACAGGGATGAATTCACCCCTCCACTTT.

This sequence joins TRBV6-4 and TRBJ2-7; D may be TRBD1 or TRBD2 (6 bases each). The germline CDR1 and CDR2 sequences are MRHNA and SNTAGT. The ends were cut back, 7 bases at V and 1 base at J, with 14 bases in the middle. The CDR3 contains 14 residues. The CDR3 coding sequence is TGTGCCAGCACCGGGGGCGCCTTTTCCTACGAGCAGTACTTC. Translated, it gives CASTGGAFSYEQYF.

V gene TRBV2 combines with J gene TRBJ2-5; D is perhaps TRBD1 or TRBD2 (6 bases each). Germline V gene lookup returns CDR1 SNHLY and CDR2 FYNNEI. CDR3 length: 13 residues. The V end lost 7 bases, the J end lost 3 bases, and 12 bases lay between the germline ends. CDR3 sequence reads: CASTSGEEETQYF. The CDR3 DNA follows: TGTGCCAGCACATCAGGGGAGGAAGAGACCCAGTACTTC.

The chain is built from TRBV20-1 and TRBJ2-7, with a tentative D call TRBD2 (5 bases). The CDR3 has 15 residues. The V end lost 1 base, the J end lost 0 bases, and 13 bases lay between the germline ends. CDR1 is DFQATT and CDR2 is SNEGSKA in the germline V gene (reference sequence). The CDR3 nucleotides read TGCAGTGCTAGAGGAGGACTTTACAGCTCCTACGAGCAGTACTTC. Translating gives CSARGGLYSSYEQYF.

Ten or more counts support this clonotype. The rearrangement links TRBV9 to TRBJ2-3, with 9 bases matching TRBD1. In germline, CDR1 is SGDLS, CDR2 YYNGEE. This CDR3 contains 15 residues. Trimming at V came to 3 bases and at J to 3 bases, leaving 5 bases not matched to a gene. The DNA for the CDR3 is TGTGCCAGCAGCGCTGGGGACAGGGTGACAGATACGCAGTATTTT. Residues: CASSAGDRVTDTQYF.

This chain uses TRBV15 with TRBJ1-1, with D maybe TRBD1 (5 bases). The germline V gene has CDR1 LNHNV and CDR2 YYDKDF (reference sequence). Trimming pared 5 bases from V and 5 bases from J, leaving 24 bases between. This CDR3 comprises 17 residues. This chain's CDR3 is CATSPSLASGTSTEAFF. For the CDR3, the DNA is TGTGCCACCAGCCCTTCCCTGGCATCGGGGACTTCGACTGAAGCTTTCTTT.

This clonotype was seen many times. J is TRBJ2-7 and V is TRBV20-1, with 11 positions matching TRBD2. Germline assignment: CDR1 DFQATT and CDR2 SNEGSKA (reference sequence). The CDR3 spans 12 residues. The J segment lost 6 bases and the V segment lost 3 bases, leaving 1 base of the junction unmatched. CDR3 sequence (DNA): TGCAGTGCTAGTGGACTAGCGGGCGAGCAGTACTTC. It codes for CSASGLAGEQYF.

CDR3 in amino acids: CASSINWNNEQFF. The DNA for the CDR3 is TGTGCCAGCAGTATAAACTGGAACAATGAGCAGTTCTTC. This chain connects TRBV7-9 to TRBJ2-1; no clear D. Germline assignment: CDR1 SEHNR and CDR2 FQNEAQ (reference sequence). V was cut by 6 bases and J by 5 bases, with 11 bases left in between. There are 13 residues in the CDR3.

The V call is TRBV7-3, the J call TRBJ2-7; 8 positions match TRBD1. The CDR3 is 16 residues long. CDR1 and CDR2 (germline): SGHTA, FQGTGA. V was clipped by 5 bases and J by 0 bases; unmatched bases: 9. This CDR3 reads CASSPSGTGNSYEQYF. In DNA form, the CDR3 reads TGTGCCAGCAGCCCGTCCGGGACAGGTAACTCCTACGAGCAGTACTTC.

The rearrangement links TRBV3-1 to TRBJ1-1; D remains ambiguous. The CDR3 is 13 residues long. Germline V gene sequence: CDR1 LGHDT, CDR2 YNNKEL (reference sequence). Trimming cost V 0 bases and J 6 bases, with 8 bases left between them. The CDR3 spells CASSQDSGAEAFF. The CDR3 nucleotides read TGTGCCAGCAGCCAAGATTCAGGAGCTGAAGCTTTCTTT.

This clonotype showed up just a few times. V gene TRBV2 combines with J gene TRBJ2-5, with D possibly being TRBD1 (6 bases). V shed 7 bases and J shed 4 bases, with 13 bases lying between them. This CDR3 is built from 13 residues. CDR1 SNHLY and CDR2 FYNNEI come from the germline V gene. The CDR3 spells CASIFQGSETQYF. DNA of the CDR3: TGTGCCAGCATTTTTCAGGGGTCAGAGACCCAGTACTTC.

This chain connects TRBV24-1 to TRBJ2-5; 8 positions agree with TRBD1. CDR3 length: 14 amino acids. V shed 3 bases, J shed 5 bases, and the junction held 4 bases outside the gene matches. Germline V gene data show CDR1 as KGHDR and CDR2 as SFDVKD. The CDR3 DNA reads TGTGCCACCAGTGATCGACAGGGGAGGGAGACCCAGTACTTC. It encodes CATSDRQGRETQYF.

As concerns this clonotype: A much bigger clone sits one base away, suggesting this may be a read error. The chain has TRBV14 and TRBJ2-2; D may be TRBD2 (6 bases). Per germline, CDR1 SGHDN and CDR2 FVKESK. The CDR3 spans 15 residues. Here the CDR3 DNA reads TGTGCCAGCAGCCAGACCGGAGCGGGCACCGGGGAGCTGGTTTTT. Translating it yields CASSQTGAGTGELVF.

This sequence joins TRBV7-9 and TRBJ2-5; no clear D gene. Germline CDR1 reads SEHNR; CDR2 reads FQNEAQ (reference sequence). V lost 2 bases, J lost 5 bases, and 6 bases lay in between. The CDR3 spans 12 residues. CDR3 sequence reads: CASSLTAETQYF. For the CDR3, the DNA is TGTGCCAGCAGCTTAACCGCCGAGACCCAGTACTTC.

The chain combines TRBV25-1 with TRBJ2-6, with D possibly being TRBD1 (6 bases). This CDR3 is 15 amino acids long. Trimming shortened V by 7 bases and J by 1 base, and 11 bases separated the two germline ends. The V gene's germline CDR1 is MGHDK and CDR2 SYGVNS. The CDR3 here is CASNLQGSGANVLTF. In DNA, the CDR3 is TGTGCCAGCAATTTACAGGGTTCTGGGGCCAACGTCCTGACTTTC.

The chain employs TRBV2 and TRBJ1-6; the D is unclear. Germline CDR1 SNHLY, CDR2 FYNNEI. The CDR3 spans 13 residues. V lost 8 bases and J 4 bases, leaving 9 bases between the germline ends. The CDR3: CASLGDYNSPLHF. CDR3 in DNA: TGTGCCAGCTTAGGAGATTATAATTCACCCCTCCACTTT.

This clonotype was picked up a small number of times. This sequence joins TRBV20-1 and TRBJ1-2; D might be TRBD1 (5 bases). With 1 base removed from V and 6 bases from J, the gap between germline ends came to 9 bases. CDR1 is DFQATT, CDR2 SNEGSKA, per germline (reference sequence). The CDR3 is 12 residues long. The CDR3 here is CSARGAGHGYTF. Written as DNA, the CDR3 is TGCAGTGCTAGAGGCGCGGGACATGGCTACACCTTC.

V is TRBV20-1 and J is TRBJ1-2; 9 positions agree with TRBD1. V lost 4 bases and J lost 8; bases outside the gene matches: 8. This CDR3 is 13 amino acids long. The germline V gene encodes CDR1 DFQATT and CDR2 SNEGSKA (reference sequence). The CDR3 reads CSATWGQGVGYTF. In DNA form, the CDR3 reads TGCAGTGCTACCTGGGGACAGGGTGTCGGCTACACCTTC.

This clonotype was recorded a few times. V gene TRBV3-1 combines with J gene TRBJ2-1, with D tentatively TRBD1 or TRBD2 (6 bases each). CDR1 LGHDT and CDR2 YNNKEL come from the germline V gene (reference sequence). The CDR3 loop spans 16 amino acids. Trimming pared 0 bases from V and 8 bases from J, leaving 17 bases between. CDR3 DNA sequence: TGTGCCAGCAGCCAAGATTCGGGGGCGTATGTGGATGAGCAGTTCTTC. The encoded protein is CASSQDSGAYVDEQFF.

The chain has TRBV25-1 and TRBJ2-3; 13 bases match TRBD2. In germline, CDR1 is MGHDK, CDR2 SYGVNS. The trim removed 1 base at V and 7 bases at J, leaving 17 bases unmatched. The CDR3 spans 20 residues. The CDR3 loop reads CASSEWGCVSTSGGANTQYF. In DNA form, the CDR3 reads TGTGCCAGCAGTGAATGGGGGTGTGTGTCTACTAGCGGGGGGGCAAATACGCAGTATTTT.

The CDR3 loop reads CATSRERRTSQPQHF. The CDR3 nucleotides are TGTGCCACCAGCAGAGAAAGACGTACGAGCCAGCCCCAGCATTTT. The rearrangement uses TRBV15 and TRBJ1-5; D unclear. The CDR3 has 15 amino acids. CDR1 and CDR2 from the germline V gene are LNHNV and YYDKDF (reference sequence). Trimming stripped 0 bases from V and 7 bases from J, with 13 bases between.